Shown below are 29 T cell receptor beta chains from a single sample sequenced in a study of beta chain features in type 1 diabetes. Of the isolated RNA, all was reverse transcribed, and so the sequenced material was expressed TCRB transcripts. Some clones are missing from TCRdb's copy, which holds only in-frame ones; the method was immunoSEQ multiplex PCR. Here the sample spans 400,000 to 450,000 clones, around 14% being singletons. The sample comprised naive CD4+ T cells from blood. The source is a man younger than 40 in good health.

This clone has more than one count but fewer than ten. CDR3 residues: CASSPRRLLSSYEQYF. CDR3 bases: TGTGCCAGCAGCCCCCGGAGACTGCTTAGCTCCTACGAGCAGTACTTC. The chain carries TRBV13 and TRBJ2-7, with D uncertain. The germline V gene encodes CDR1 PRHDT and CDR2 FYEKMQ (reference sequence). The germline V and J ends were trimmed by 5 bases and 0 bases, with 17 bases remaining between them. CDR3 size: 16 residues.

This clone has more than one count but fewer than ten. This chain uses TRBV25-1 with TRBJ1-6; D not resolved. Germline V lookup: CDR1 MGHDK, CDR2 SYGVNS. Trimming stripped 4 bases from V and 9 bases from J, with 13 bases between. The CDR3 is 14 residues long. This CDR3 reads CASSVFGEASPLHF. The CDR3 nucleotides are TGTGCCAGCAGTGTATTTGGGGAGGCTTCACCCCTCCACTTT. The complete variable domain, with remaining parts taken from reference TRBV25-1 and TRBJ1-6, reads EADIYQTPRYLVIGTGKKITLECSQTMGHDKMYWYQQDPGMELHLIHYSYGVNSTEKGDLSSESTVSRIRTEHFPLTLESARPSHTSQYLCASSVFGEASPLHFGNGTRLTVT.

This clone has a handful of counts. The chain has TRBV4-3 and TRBJ1-2, with a tentative D call TRBD1 (5 bases). CDR3 length equals 16 residues. CDR1 and CDR2 from the germline V gene are LGHNA and YSLEER. V was shortened by 1 base and J by 2 bases, with 14 bases between the two germline ends. The CDR3 spells CASSQVRQFGNYGYTF. CDR3 bases: TGCGCCAGCAGCCAAGTACGACAGTTTGGCAACTATGGCTACACCTTC.

The chain links TRBV11-3 to TRBJ1-2; D unresolved. V gave up 1 base and J gave up 3 bases, with 3 bases separating them. The CDR3 covers 12 residues. Germline-derived CDR1 and CDR2 are SGHNT and YENEEA. The CDR3 coding sequence is TGTGCCAGCAGCTTAGGCGACTATGGCTACACCTTC. It yields the protein CASSLGDYGYTF.

V is TRBV20-1 and J is TRBJ2-3, with D possibly matching TRBD2 (5 bases). Germline V gene sequence: CDR1 DFQATT, CDR2 SNEGSKA (reference sequence). V dropped 5 bases and J dropped 4 bases, with 7 bases sitting between them. This CDR3 comprises 11 residues. The CDR3 DNA reads TGCAGTGCTGTCGGGGCAGATACGCAGTATTTT. Translated: CSAVGADTQYF.

This chain connects TRBV4-1 to TRBJ1-5; possibly TRBD1 for D (6 bases). Germline assignment: CDR1 MGHRA and CDR2 YSYEKL. Trimming took 0 bases from V and 4 from J, leaving 10 bases between them. The CDR3 length is 15 residues. This CDR3 reads CASSQDGTRNQPQHF. As DNA, the CDR3 is TGCGCCAGCAGCCAAGATGGGACAAGGAATCAGCCCCAGCATTTT.

V usage is TRBV7-8 and J usage is TRBJ2-3; 11 bases map to TRBD2. Trimming took 5 bases from V and 4 from J; bases not matched to a gene: 5. This CDR3 is built from 15 residues. Germline V gene lookup returns CDR1 SGHVS and CDR2 FQNEAQ. CDR3 DNA: TGTGCCAGCAGCCCACTAGCGGGAGACGCAGATACGCAGTATTTT. Its translation is CASSPLAGDADTQYF.

The chain has TRBV10-3 and TRBJ2-3, with D unresolved. Trimming removed 0 bases from V and 7 bases from J, with 14 bases in between. The CDR3 sequence is 15 residues long. Germline V lookup: CDR1 ENHRY, CDR2 SYGVKD. CDR3 DNA sequence: TGTGCCATCAGTGAGTCGACTCGGTCTCAGCATACGCAGTATTTT. Its translation: CAISESTRSQHTQYF.

This clone appeared a few times. The chain uses TRBV2 and TRBJ2-1; weak D call: TRBD2 (6 bases). V shed 6 bases and J shed 5 bases, with 17 bases lying between them. Germline V CDR1 and CDR2: SNHLY, FYNNEI. The CDR3 has 15 amino acids. CDR3 DNA sequence: TGTGCCAGCAGCGTGGATGCGGGGAAAAACAATGAGCAGTTCTTC. Translated, it gives CASSVDAGKNNEQFF.

This clone was found a few times. Its ends do not fully match the called genes, so a read error is possible. The gene calls are TRBV5-4 and TRBJ2-2; D remains ambiguous. This CDR3 is built from 15 residues. Germline loops: CDR1 SGHNT, CDR2 YYREEE (reference sequence). The chain's CDR3 is CASSLAALGTGELFF. Written as DNA, the CDR3 is TGTGCCAGCAGTTTGGCAGCCCTTGGGACCGGGGAGCTGTTTTTT.

The chain has TRBV29-1 and TRBJ1-1, with D perhaps TRBD1 (6 bases). The ends were cut back, 4 bases at V and 0 bases at J, with 18 bases in the middle. Germline V gives CDR1 SQVTM, CDR2 ANQGSEA. This CDR3 spans 16 amino acids. The CDR3 DNA follows: TGCAGCGTTGTACCCGGAACAGGGCACCTGAACACTGAAGCTTTCTTT. Translating it yields CSVVPGTGHLNTEAFF.

The rearrangement uses TRBV11-2 and TRBJ2-7, with TRBD2 as a possible D gene (5 bases). The germline gives CDR1 SGHAT, CDR2 FQNNGV. Deletions cut 1 base from V and 7 bases from J, with 11 bases between. This CDR3 is built from 13 residues. This chain's CDR3 is CASSLGPEGEQYF. The DNA of the CDR3 is TGTGCCAGCAGCTTAGGCCCCGAGGGAGAGCAGTACTTC.

The rearrangement links TRBV21-1 to TRBJ2-7; the DNA was not compared with TRBD2, the D call given in the table. TRBV21-1 is noted as a pseudogene. There are 15 residues in the CDR3. CDR3 nucleotides: TGTGCCAGCAGCCTCAAAAGGGGACTAGTCTGCGAGCAGTACGTC. It yields the protein CASSLKRGLVCEQYV.

J is TRBJ2-3 and V is TRBV14; D might be TRBD2 (6 bases). V lost 6 bases and J 5 bases, leaving 18 bases between the germline ends. This CDR3 comprises 15 residues. Germline lookup yields CDR1 SGHDN and CDR2 FVKESK. The CDR3 loop is CASSQSGFRGDTQYF. The CDR3 nucleotides read TGTGCCAGCAGTCAAAGCGGGTTCCGGGGAGATACGCAGTATTTT.

This clone was seen only a few times. An end of the junction does not agree with germline; a read error may underlie this. V usage is TRBV23-1 and J usage is TRBJ1-5; 7 bases line up with TRBD1. TRBV23-1 falls under the ORF class, with uncertain function. This CDR3 contains 17 residues. CDR3 sequence (DNA): TGCGACAGCAGTCAATCGGGCAGGGGGGATAGCAATCAGCCCCAGCATTTT. Translated: CDSSQSGRGDSNQPQHF.

This clone has just a few counts. The V gene is TRBV6-5, the J gene TRBJ2-7, with D possibly TRBD2 on 5 matching bases. Trimming cost V 7 bases and J 6 bases, with 16 bases left between them. Germline V gives CDR1 MNHEY, CDR2 SVGAGI. The CDR3 has 13 residues. CDR3: CASIKSGGLEQYF. Written as DNA, the CDR3 is TGTGCCAGCATCAAAAGCGGCGGCCTCGAGCAGTACTTC.

CDR3 sequence: CASSGGRNPEAFF. CDR3 DNA sequence: TGTGCCAGCAGCGGGGGGAGAAACCCTGAAGCTTTCTTT. The chain couples TRBV7-9 to TRBJ1-1; D might be TRBD1 (5 bases). This CDR3 is 13 amino acids long. The germline V gene has CDR1 SEHNR and CDR2 FQNEAQ (reference sequence). Trimming removed 5 bases from V and 6 bases from J, with 13 bases in between.

This clone was observed a handful of times. The chain is built from TRBV7-9 and TRBJ1-1; D not resolved. Germline-derived CDR1 and CDR2 are SEHNR and FQNEAQ (reference sequence). The CDR3 length is 13 residues. V lost 2 bases, J lost 0 bases, and 4 bases lay in between. DNA of the CDR3: TGTGCCAGCAGCTTAACGTTGAACACTGAAGCTTTCTTT. Its protein is CASSLTLNTEAFF. Complete variable domain (other parts from reference TRBV7-9 and TRBJ1-1): DTGVSQNPRHKITKRGQNVTFRCDPISEHNRLYWYRQTLGQGPEFLTYFQNEAQLEKSRLLSDRFSAERPKGSFSTLEIQRTEQGDSAMYLCASSLTLNTEAFFGQGTRLTVV.

This clone was detected a few times. CDR3 residues: CASSFTGLGGYTF. The CDR3 coding sequence is TGTGCCAGCAGCTTCACTGGGTTGGGAGGCTACACCTTC. The gene calls are TRBV6-5 and TRBJ1-2; no definite D call. The CDR3 totals 13 residues. V gave up 6 bases and J gave up 8 bases, with 16 bases separating them. CDR1 and CDR2 (germline): MNHEY, SVGAGI.

The chain joins TRBV28 to TRBJ2-7; D gene uncertain. Germline V CDR1 and CDR2: MDHEN, SYDVKM. V lost 3 bases, J lost 1 base, and 10 bases lay in between. The CDR3 has 14 amino acids. The CDR3 sequence is CASSFSANSYEQYF. CDR3 nucleotide sequence: TGTGCCAGCAGTTTCTCGGCGAATTCCTACGAGCAGTACTTC.

The chain joins TRBV18 to TRBJ2-1; D is possibly TRBD2 (5 bases). There are 14 residues in the CDR3. Trimming shortened V by 5 bases and J by 5 bases, and 13 bases separated the two germline ends. Germline-derived CDR1 and CDR2 are KGHSH and LQKENI. The CDR3 sequence is CASSAGRGNNEQFF. CDR3 sequence (DNA): TGTGCCAGCTCAGCGGGTCGAGGCAACAATGAGCAGTTCTTC. Complete variable domain (other parts from reference TRBV18 and TRBJ2-1): NAGVMQNPRHLVRRRGQEARLRCSPMKGHSHVYWYRQLPEEGLKFMVYLQKENIIDESGMPKERFSAEFPKEGPSILRIQQVVRGDSAAYFCASSAGRGNNEQFFGPGTRLTVL.

This clone has just a few counts. The chain is built from TRBV14 and TRBJ2-7; perhaps TRBD2 as D (5 bases). V lost 5 bases, J lost 0 bases, and 8 bases lay in between. Germline V gene data show CDR1 as SGHDN and CDR2 as FVKESK. The CDR3 is 13 amino acids. The CDR3 here is CASSGDYSYEQYV. The CDR3 bases are TGTGCCAGCAGCGGAGACTACTCCTACGAGCAGTACGTC.

This clone has at least ten counts. V usage is TRBV10-3 and J usage is TRBJ2-7; D is undetermined. V shed 8 bases and J shed 7 bases, with 6 bases lying between them. Germline CDR1 reads ENHRY; CDR2 reads SYGVKD. The CDR3 has 9 residues. The CDR3 sequence: CAIVEEQYF. CDR3 DNA sequence: TGTGCCATCGTGGAGGAGCAGTACTTC.

This clone has a handful of counts. This rearrangement joins TRBV7-2 to TRBJ2-5; TRBD2 aligns across 13 bases. Germline V gene sequence: CDR1 SGHTA, CDR2 FQGNSA. V lost 6 bases to trimming and J lost 5 bases; unmatched junction nucleotides: 9. This CDR3 region has 16 residues. The CDR3, as DNA: TGTGCCAGCAGTCCTACTAGCGGGGGGGTGACGGAGACCCAGTACTTC. It specifies CASSPTSGGVTETQYF.

The chain uses TRBV7-7 and TRBJ2-2; D ambiguous. Germline V gene sequence: CDR1 SSHAT, CDR2 FNYEAQ (reference sequence). Trimming removed 3 bases at V and 7 bases at J, with 9 bases between. The CDR3 consists of 13 residues. This CDR3 reads CASSFQPGGELFF. Written as DNA, the CDR3 is TGTGCCAGCAGCTTCCAGCCAGGCGGGGAGCTGTTTTTT.

This clone was found a few times. V usage is TRBV6-6 and J usage is TRBJ2-3; D is ambiguous. The CDR3 contains 15 residues. V gave up 2 bases and J gave up 5 bases, with 14 bases separating them. Germline assignment: CDR1 MNHNY and CDR2 SVGAGI (reference sequence). The CDR3 loop reads CASSYTAAFGDTQYF. The CDR3 nucleotides are TGTGCCAGCAGTTACACTGCGGCATTTGGAGATACGCAGTATTTT.

The rearrangement joins TRBV9 to TRBJ2-3; D remains unclear. V lost 0 bases and J 0 bases, leaving 8 bases between the germline ends. The CDR3 sequence is 15 residues long. Per germline, CDR1 SGDLS and CDR2 YYNGEE. In nucleotides, the CDR3 is TGTGCCAGCAGCGTAGACCCCAGGAGCACAGATACGCAGTATTTT. Its protein product is CASSVDPRSTDTQYF.

This chain joins TRBV5-1 and TRBJ2-1, with D perhaps TRBD2 (6 bases). This CDR3 region has 15 residues. Germline V gives CDR1 SGHRS, CDR2 YFSETQ. Trimming removed 0 bases from V and 5 bases from J, with 12 bases in between. The CDR3 reads CASSLGSGRDNEQFF. CDR3 in DNA: TGCGCCAGCAGCTTGGGAAGCGGGCGGGACAATGAGCAGTTCTTC.

The chain couples TRBV30 to TRBJ1-3; unclear D gene. V lost 0 bases and J lost 0, with 9 bases in between. Germline loops: CDR1 GTSNPN, CDR2 SVGIG (reference sequence). The CDR3 length is 15 residues. The chain's CDR3 is CAWSVRRTSGNTIYF. CDR3 coding DNA: TGTGCCTGGAGTGTCAGGCGGACCTCTGGAAACACCATATATTTT. Full variable domain (outside the CDR3, taken from reference TRBV30 and TRBJ1-3): SQTIHQWPATLVQPVGSPLSLECTVEGTSNPNLYWYRQAAGRGLQLLFYSVGIGQISSEVPQNLSASRPQDRQFILSSKKLLLSDSGFYLCAWSVRRTSGNTIYFGEGSWLTVV.